A selection of T cell receptor beta chains follows, all from one sample in a study of cytomegalovirus exposure and HLA in healthy donors. The data were produced by immunoSEQ multiplex PCR, yet TCRdb's version contains in-frame clones alone and is incomplete. The table has about 110,000 clones, approximately 96% seen once. Material for sequencing was PBMCs. All receptors come from a young woman in good health and CMV-seronegative. CDR3s include the opening cysteine and the closing phenylalanine or tryptophan. D genes are given only for firm matches. Clone size appears in some rows only: once, few, many, or a class for an expanded clone.

>TRBV5-1|NA|TRBJ2-7|TRBD1|14
CASSGDRGVYEQYF
TGCGCCAGCAGCGGAGACAGGGGGGTCTACGAGCAGTACTTC
>TRBV29-1|NA|TRBJ2-1|TRBD2|14
CSVLAGGVSNEQFF
TGCAGCGTCCTAGCGGGGGGGGTATCCAATGAGCAGTTCTTC
>TRBV29-1|NA|TRBJ2-1|TRBD2|13
CSPSGGADFEQFF
TGCAGCCCTAGCGGGGGGGCAGATTTCGAGCAGTTCTTC
>TRBV5-5|NA|TRBJ1-4|NA|15
CASSFLGGLSEKLFF
TGTGCCAGCAGCTTTCTGGGGGGTTTGAGTGAAAAACTGTTTTTT
>TRBV5-1|NA|TRBJ2-3|TRBD2|16
CASRIGAGGSTDTQYF
TGCGCCAGCAGAATAGGAGCGGGGGGGAGCACAGATACGCAGTATTTT
>TRBV6-5|NA|TRBJ2-3|TRBD2|15
CASSYLGLATDTQYF
TGTGCCAGCAGTTACCTAGGACTAGCGACAGATACGCAGTATTTT
>TRBV28|NA|TRBJ2-5|TRBD1|19
CASSPIVLGTGEARETQYF
TGTGCCAGCAGCCCCATTGTGCTGGGGACAGGGGAGGCGAGAGAGACCCAGTACTTC
>TRBV18|once|TRBJ1-1|NA|16
CASSHSQLTGNTEAFF
TGTGCCAGCTCCCATAGCCAGCTGACAGGAAACACTGAAGCTTTCTTT
>TRBV28|NA|TRBJ2-7|NA|13
CASSLEQSYEQYF
TGTGCCAGCAGTTTAGAACAGTCCTACGAGCAGTACTTC
>TRBV7-6|NA|TRBJ2-7|NA|15
CASSPQPGYQYEQYF
TGTGCCAGCAGCCCACAGCCGGGGTACCAATACGAGCAGTACTTC
>TRBV28|NA|TRBJ1-4|TRBD1|18
CASRPGGTGGTTNEKLFF
TGTGCCAGCAGACCTGGGGGGACAGGGGGTACAACTAATGAAAAACTGTTTTTT
>TRBV7-7|NA|TRBJ2-3|TRBD1|15
CASSLGQGVVDTQYF
TGTGCTAGCAGCTTAGGACAGGGAGTGGTAGATACGCAGTATTTT